These 25 T cell receptor beta chains share one sample of origin, sequenced in a study of graft-versus-host responses after intestinal transplantation. Libraries were prepared by immunoSEQ multiplex PCR; TCRdb keeps only in-frame clonotypes and omits some of them. The table lists just under 100,000 clones, 75% to 95% of them singletons. This sample comprised PBMCs, obtained 450 to 460 days after intestinal transplant. These receptors all stem from a human patient who received an intestinal transplant, so some T cells may come from the graft donor.

The genes are TRBV10-3 and TRBJ2-5; the match to TRBD1 covers 11 bases. With 3 bases clipped from V and 11 bases from J, the junction kept 8 bases outside the gene matches. The CDR3 totals 14 residues. Germline CDR1 and CDR2: ENHRY and SYGVKD. The CDR3 DNA is TGTGCCATCAGTGAAGGACAGGGGGCGAAGGAGCAGTACTTC. This codes for CAISEGQGAKEQYF.

The chain links TRBV6-5 to TRBJ1-2; 9 positions agree with TRBD1. The J segment lost 3 bases and the V segment lost 6 bases, leaving 8 bases of the junction unmatched. The CDR3 is 15 residues long. In germline, CDR1 is MNHEY, CDR2 SVGAGI. The CDR3 is CASRGQGFSYYGYTF. CDR3 nucleotides: TGTGCCAGCAGGGGACAGGGATTTTCCTACTATGGCTACACCTTC.

The J gene is TRBJ2-5, the V gene TRBV10-3; TRBD2 matches 8 bases. The CDR3 runs 13 residues. Germline CDR1 is ENHRY and CDR2 is SYGVKD. The junction had 1 base not matched to a gene; V was cut back by 6 bases and J by 1 base. Written as DNA, the CDR3 is TGTGCCATCAGGAGCGGGAGCCAAGAGACCCAGTACTTC. It encodes CAIRSGSQETQYF.

The V and J genes are TRBV12-5 and TRBJ2-5; perhaps TRBD2 as D (5 bases). The CDR3 extends over 15 amino acids. CDR1 is LGHNT, CDR2 FRNRAP, per germline. Trimming removed 3 bases from V and 4 bases from J, with 15 bases in between. CDR3 coding DNA: TGTGCTAGTGGTTTCTCCCATAGCGTGGGAGAGACCCAGTACTTC. As protein: CASGFSHSVGETQYF.

This clone was seen only a few times. J is TRBJ2-7 and V is TRBV27; TRBD1 is a possible D gene (6 bases). Germline V lookup: CDR1 MNHEY, CDR2 SMNVEV (reference sequence). V gave up 6 bases and J gave up 3 bases, with 9 bases separating them. CDR3 length: 12 residues. CDR3 in amino acids: CASSPTGYEQYF. CDR3 nucleotides: TGTGCCAGCAGCCCGACAGGCTACGAGCAGTACTTC.

The rearrangement uses TRBV5-1 and TRBJ1-4; D not certain. CDR1 is SGHRS, CDR2 YFSETQ, per germline. The CDR3 length is 13 residues. V was pared by 4 bases and J by 10 bases, with 14 bases between. The CDR3 bases are TGCGCCAGCAGCCCAGGACGGGAGGGAAAACTGTTTTTT. This sequence encodes CASSPGREGKLFF.

V is TRBV15 and J is TRBJ1-2; 7 bases are shared with TRBD1. CDR1 and CDR2 (germline): LNHNV, YYDKDF (reference sequence). The CDR3 spans 15 residues. V shed 2 bases and J 0 bases; nucleotides not matched to a gene: 3. This CDR3 reads CATSRPDRANYGYTF. CDR3 nucleotides: TGTGCCACCAGCAGACCCGACAGGGCTAACTATGGCTACACCTTC.

This clone was found once. The chain joins TRBV5-4 to TRBJ2-2; the D gene is possibly TRBD1 (5 bases). Trimming removed 0 bases at V and 3 bases at J, with 9 bases between. In germline, CDR1 is SGHNT, CDR2 YYREEE (reference sequence). This CDR3 comprises 15 residues. CDR3 amino acids: CASSLGQTYTGELFF. The CDR3 DNA sequence: TGTGCCAGCAGCTTGGGACAGACTTACACCGGGGAGCTGTTTTTT.

This chain joins TRBV11-2 and TRBJ1-2; D unresolved. This CDR3 comprises 14 residues. Germline lookup yields CDR1 SGHAT and CDR2 FQNNGV. Trimming pared 0 bases from V and 5 bases from J, leaving 10 bases between. CDR3 nucleotide sequence: TGTGCCAGCAGCTTAGAAGAGGGCTGGTATGGCTACACCTTC. Its translation: CASSLEEGWYGYTF.

This clone has just a few counts. The chain has TRBV4-1 and TRBJ1-6; no definite D call. The CDR3 has 13 residues. V was cut by 1 base and J by 11 bases, with 9 bases left in between. Germline V lookup: CDR1 MGHRA, CDR2 YSYEKL. This chain's CDR3 is CASSQVVTPPLHF. The CDR3 DNA reads as TGCGCCAGCAGCCAAGTGGTGACACCACCCCTCCACTTT.

The chain has TRBV13 and TRBJ1-1; maybe TRBD1 (5 bases). V was clipped by 6 bases and J by 8 bases, with 13 bases between them. Germline V lookup: CDR1 PRHDT, CDR2 FYEKMQ (reference sequence). This CDR3 is 12 amino acids long. CDR3 sequence: CASSLRTFEAFF. The CDR3 region has the DNA TGTGCCAGCAGTCTCCGGACATTCGAAGCTTTCTTT. The whole variable domain, filled in from reference TRBV13 and TRBJ1-1, reads AAGVIQSPRHLIKEKRETATLKCYPIPRHDTVYWYQQGPGQDPQFLISFYEKMQSDKGSIPDRFSAQQFSDYHSELNMSSLELGDSALYFCASSLRTFEAFFGQGTRLTVV.

V is TRBV7-3 and J is TRBJ1-2; 8 nucleotides align to TRBD1. This CDR3 comprises 14 residues. Germline V gene data show CDR1 as SGHTA and CDR2 as FQGTGA. Trimming at V came to 4 bases and at J to 8 bases, leaving 9 bases not matched to a gene. The CDR3 spells CASSSDRVEVGYTF. The CDR3 DNA is TGTGCCAGCAGCTCGGACAGGGTCGAGGTAGGCTACACCTTC. The full variable domain, rest sourced from reference TRBV7-3 and TRBJ1-2, is GAGVSQTPSNKVTEKGKYVELRCDPISGHTALYWYRQSLGQGPEFLIYFQGTGAADDSGLPNDRFFAVRPEGSVSTLKIQRTERGDSAVYLCASSSDRVEVGYTFGSGTRLTVV.

V usage is TRBV5-6 and J usage is TRBJ1-2; D not certain. V dropped 0 bases and J dropped 4 bases, with 7 bases sitting between them. This CDR3 has 13 amino acids. The germline V gene encodes CDR1 SGHDT and CDR2 YYEEEE. The CDR3 region has the DNA TGTGCCAGCAGCTTGGTGGGGATCTATGGCTACACCTTC. It translates to CASSLVGIYGYTF.

This chain links TRBV4-2 with TRBJ1-6, with a possible D match to TRBD1 (5 bases). Germline values: CDR1 LGHNA, CDR2 YNFKEQ. This CDR3 comprises 18 residues. Trimming took off 4 bases at V and 0 bases at J, with 16 bases between the two ends. The CDR3 is CASSLNRDGSSYNSPLHF. In nucleotides, the CDR3 is TGTGCCAGCAGCCTAAATAGGGACGGGAGCTCCTATAATTCACCCCTCCACTTT.

The rearrangement joins TRBV4-1 to TRBJ1-2; D gene uncertain. Germline CDR1 and CDR2: MGHRA and YSYEKL. V dropped 1 base and J dropped 0 bases, with 9 bases sitting between them. The CDR3 consists of 15 residues. The CDR3 bases are TGCGCCAGCAGCCAAGTTATAAGTTCTAACTATGGCTACACCTTC. This codes for CASSQVISSNYGYTF.

This clone appeared once. The V gene is TRBV2, the J gene TRBJ2-1, with 12 positions matching TRBD1. Germline V gene sequence: CDR1 SNHLY, CDR2 FYNNEI. With 6 bases clipped from V and 6 bases from J, the junction kept 9 bases outside the gene matches. This CDR3 has 16 residues. The chain's CDR3 is CASSPRDRGLGNEQFF. In DNA form, the CDR3 reads TGTGCCAGCAGCCCCAGGGACAGGGGGCTAGGCAATGAGCAGTTCTTC.

CDR3 sequence: CASRRDTGANQPQHF. CDR3 nucleotide sequence: TGTGCCAGTAGGAGGGACACGGGGGCCAATCAGCCCCAGCATTTT. The V and J genes are TRBV19 and TRBJ1-5; D possibly corresponds to TRBD1 (6 bases). The CDR3 covers 15 residues. Trimming left V 6 bases short and J 3 bases short, with 15 bases between. CDR1 LNHDA and CDR2 SQIVND come from the germline V gene (reference sequence).

The chain has TRBV27 and TRBJ1-2, with D unclear. Trimming left V 2 bases short and J 4 bases short, with 14 bases between. Germline CDR1 MNHEY, CDR2 SMNVEV (reference sequence). The CDR3 spans 15 residues. The CDR3 coding sequence is TGTGCCAGCAGTTTAAGTGGCAGCCCTCTCTATGGCTACACCTTC. It specifies CASSLSGSPLYGYTF.

The genes are TRBV5-1 and TRBJ2-1; 8 bases agree with TRBD2. Germline-derived CDR1 and CDR2 are SGHRS and YFSETQ. Germline trimming cut 10 bases from V and 7 bases from J; bases unmatched to any gene: 10. The CDR3 totals 13 residues. The CDR3 sequence is CAPTRGGSNEQFF. The CDR3 region has the DNA TGCGCCCCAACCCGCGGGGGGAGTAATGAGCAGTTCTTC.

The rearrangement links TRBV11-2 to TRBJ1-2; D uncertain. From germline, CDR1 is SGHAT and CDR2 FQNNGV. This CDR3 is 16 amino acids long. V was clipped by 1 base and J by 6 bases, with 18 bases between them. CDR3 loop: CASSLVGQAGGHGYTF. CDR3 nucleotides: TGTGCCAGCAGCTTAGTAGGCCAAGCGGGAGGGCATGGCTACACCTTC.

The genes are TRBV4-2 and TRBJ2-7, with 7 positions matching TRBD1. V lost 4 bases, J lost 4 bases, and 10 bases stayed unmatched. Germline loops: CDR1 LGHNA, CDR2 YNFKEQ. The length of the CDR3 is 15 residues. CDR3 DNA sequence: TGTGCCAGCAGCCCAATAATGAGGGACAGATACGAGCAGTACTTC. Its translation is CASSPIMRDRYEQYF.

This clone was found once. V and J are TRBV19 and TRBJ1-2; D is perhaps TRBD1 (6 bases). With 5 bases removed from V and 4 bases from J, the gap between germline ends came to 14 bases. Germline values: CDR1 LNHDA, CDR2 SQIVND (reference sequence). The CDR3 length is 14 residues. The DNA of the CDR3 is TGTGCCAGTAGTGTTCCACAGGGATTCTATGGCTACACCTTC. Its protein is CASSVPQGFYGYTF.

J is TRBJ1-3 and V is TRBV6-1; D remains unclear. Germline V CDR1 and CDR2: MNHNS, SASEGT. The CDR3 covers 15 residues. V lost 3 bases to trimming and J lost 0 bases, with 9 bases between them. The CDR3 DNA is TGTGCCAGCAGTGATTCGGCGGACTCTGGAAACACCATATATTTT. This encodes CASSDSADSGNTIYF.

This clone appeared once. This chain uses TRBV7-2 with TRBJ2-5; tentatively, D is TRBD2 (5 bases). Germline lookup yields CDR1 SGHTA and CDR2 FQGNSA. V was clipped by 5 bases and J by 5 bases, with 15 bases between them. The CDR3 totals 14 residues. This chain's CDR3 is CASSPSTRRETQYF. Written as DNA, the CDR3 is TGTGCCAGCAGCCCTAGCACCCGCCGGGAGACCCAGTACTTC.

The chain has TRBV2 and TRBJ2-1; D tentatively reads TRBD1 or TRBD2 (6 bases each). The CDR3 sequence is 14 residues long. The germline CDR1 and CDR2 sequences are SNHLY and FYNNEI. Between the trimmed V and J ends, which lost 7 bases and 8 bases, there was a span of 18 bases. The CDR3 DNA sequence: TGTGCCAGCACGGGTTTGTCCCGGGGGCATGAGCAGTTCTTC. Its translation: CASTGLSRGHEQFF.